The 17 T cell receptor beta chains given below trace back to one sample, sequenced in a study of blood T cell repertoires in COVID-19. Produced via immunoSEQ multiplex PCR; TCRdb's table is partial and in-frame only. The sample lists 200,000 to 250,000 clones; around four fifths were seen once. The specimen was PBMCs or T cells enriched from blood (not recorded which). All receptors come from a man in his forties or fifties who had recovered from COVID-19.

CDR3 sequence: CASKSDSNYGYTF. The CDR3 bases are TGTGCCAGCAAATCGGACAGTAACTATGGCTACACCTTC. The chain uses TRBV2 and TRBJ1-2; a weak D match, TRBD1 (6 bases). Germline values: CDR1 SNHLY, CDR2 FYNNEI. Trimming left V 7 bases short and J 1 base short, with 10 bases between. This CDR3 is built from 13 residues.

The rearrangement links TRBV6-5 to TRBJ1-2; TRBD1 matches 10 bases. Trimming took 8 bases from V and 12 from J; bases not matched to a gene: 15. This CDR3 is built from 14 residues. Germline V lookup: CDR1 MNHEY, CDR2 SVGAGI. The CDR3 DNA reads as TGTGCCAGCCGCCTTACCGGGACAGGGGAGACCGACACCTTC. This sequence encodes CASRLTGTGETDTF.

The chain links TRBV5-1 to TRBJ1-2, with a possible D match to TRBD1 (5 bases). The V and J ends lost 5 bases and 4 bases respectively, with 12 bases between them. Germline loops: CDR1 SGHRS, CDR2 YFSETQ. This CDR3 comprises 13 residues. The CDR3: CASRADRLYGYTF. The CDR3 nucleotides are TGCGCCAGCAGAGCTGACAGACTCTATGGCTACACCTTC.

The rearrangement links TRBV24-1 to TRBJ1-1; unclear D gene. From germline, CDR1 is KGHDR and CDR2 SFDVKD. The ends were cut back, 6 bases at V and 1 base at J, with 8 bases in the middle. The CDR3 has 13 amino acids. The DNA for the CDR3 is TGTGCCACCAGTAATTCAGGGAACACTGAAGCTTTCTTT. This codes for CATSNSGNTEAFF.

The chain is built from TRBV18 and TRBJ1-1; 7 bases are a match to TRBD1. The germline V gene encodes CDR1 KGHSH and CDR2 LQKENI. V dropped 3 bases and J dropped 3; count of bases not matched to a gene: 4. This CDR3 is built from 14 residues. The CDR3 region has the DNA TGTGCCAGCTCACCGACTCAGGGGGACACTGAAGCTTTCTTT. This codes for CASSPTQGDTEAFF.

The chain couples TRBV25-1 to TRBJ1-4, with 7 positions matching TRBD1. CDR1 MGHDK and CDR2 SYGVNS come from the germline V gene. V dropped 4 bases and J dropped 8; count of bases not matched to a gene: 10. This CDR3 has 15 amino acids. CDR3 coding DNA: TGTGCCAGCAGTGCCCCGGGACAGAGGGTAGAAAAACTGTTTTTT. Residues: CASSAPGQRVEKLFF.

The CDR3, as DNA: TGCAGCGTTCGCTCGACAGGGGGCATGGTCAATGAGCAGTTCTTC. It encodes CSVRSTGGMVNEQFF. V gene TRBV29-1 combines with J gene TRBJ2-1, with 10 bases that match TRBD1. Germline V gene data show CDR1 as SQVTM and CDR2 as ANQGSEA. The CDR3 has 15 amino acids. J gave up 6 bases and V 5 bases, and 10 bases lay outside the gene matches.

The rearrangement joins TRBV28 to TRBJ2-3; the D is unclear. The CDR3 length is 11 residues. Trimming shortened V by 4 bases and J by 5 bases, and 4 bases separated the two germline ends. Germline V lookup: CDR1 MDHEN, CDR2 SYDVKM. The DNA for the CDR3 is TGTGCCAGCAGTTCGGTAGATACGCAGTATTTT. Its protein is CASSSVDTQYF.

The chain carries TRBV18 and TRBJ1-1; TRBD1 might be the D (5 bases). Germline CDR1 is KGHSH and CDR2 is LQKENI. The V end lost 3 bases, the J end lost 3 bases, and 17 bases lay between the germline ends. The length of the CDR3 is 16 residues. The chain's CDR3 is CASSPSGGRADTEAFF. CDR3 bases: TGTGCCAGCTCACCCTCGGGAGGCAGGGCTGACACTGAAGCTTTCTTT.

The chain carries TRBV4-1 and TRBJ1-5; 7 bases line up with TRBD1. Germline CDR1 MGHRA, CDR2 YSYEKL. The CDR3 covers 14 residues. J was trimmed by 6 bases and V by 1 base; bases with no gene match: 3. The CDR3 nucleotides read TGCGCCAGCAGCCAAGGACAGGGAACTCAGCCCCAGCATTTT. Its protein product is CASSQGQGTQPQHF.

The chain has TRBV6-5 and TRBJ2-7, with 8 bases lining up with TRBD1. Germline V lookup: CDR1 MNHEY, CDR2 SVGAGI. V gave up 6 bases and J gave up 1 base; unmatched junction bases: 8. This CDR3 contains 15 residues. Here the CDR3 DNA reads TGTGCCAGCAGACTCGACAGGGGACGTTCCTACGAGCAGTACTTC. Its translation: CASRLDRGRSYEQYF.

As to this clone: This specimen includes other DNA sequences encoding the same CDR3. The chain has TRBV14 and TRBJ1-2; 7 bases match TRBD1. The CDR3 totals 13 residues. Germline values: CDR1 SGHDN, CDR2 FVKESK. Germline trimming cut 1 base from V and 5 bases from J; bases unmatched to any gene: 1. CDR3 in DNA: TGTGCCAGCAGCCAAGGACAGGGTTATGGCTACACCTTC. It codes for CASSQGQGYGYTF. Combining the CDR3 with reference TRBV14 and TRBJ1-2 gives the whole variable domain EAGVTQFPSHSVIEKGQTVTLRCDPISGHDNLYWYRRVMGKEIKFLLHFVKESKQDESGMPNNRFLAERTGGTYSTLKVQPAELEDSGVYFCASSQGQGYGYTFGSGTRLTVV.

This clone was seen a handful of times. J is TRBJ2-5 and V is TRBV3-1 (or the pseudogene TRBV3-2), with D unclear. In germline, CDR1 is LGHDT, CDR2 YNNKEL (reference sequence). The ends were cut back, 8 bases at V and 5 bases at J, with 9 bases in the middle. CDR3 size: 11 residues. The DNA for the CDR3 is TGTGCCAGCGGAGCCGTGGAGACCCAGTACTTC. It is translated as CASGAVETQYF.

The genes are TRBV4-1 and TRBJ2-1, with 8 bases fitting TRBD2. The junction had 7 bases not matched to a gene; V was cut back by 4 bases and J by 11 bases. This CDR3 contains 13 residues. Germline V CDR1 and CDR2: MGHRA, YSYEKL. CDR3: CASSPTSGQKQFF. As DNA, the CDR3 is TGCGCCAGCAGCCCAACTAGCGGCCAAAAGCAGTTCTTC.

The table lists this clone with many counts. This chain connects TRBV19 to TRBJ2-3, with 9 bases lining up with TRBD2. The CDR3 has 15 amino acids. V lost 1 base to trimming and J lost 1 base; unmatched junction nucleotides: 0. Germline CDR1 is LNHDA and CDR2 is SQIVND (reference sequence). The CDR3 nucleotides are TGTGCCAGTAGTATAGTAGCGGGAGGCACAGATACGCAGTATTTT. This translates into CASSIVAGGTDTQYF. The full variable domain, its missing parts supplied by reference TRBV19 and TRBJ2-3, is DGGITQSPKYLFRKEGQNVTLSCEQNLNHDAMYWYRQDPGQGLRLIYYSQIVNDFQKGDIAEGYSVSREKKESFPLTVTSAQKNPTAFYLCASSIVAGGTDTQYFGPGTRLTVL.

The V call is TRBV5-5, the J call TRBJ2-7; TRBD2 might be the D (6 bases). The V end was cut by 2 bases, the J end by 1 base, with 19 bases between. Germline V gene sequence: CDR1 SGHKS, CDR2 YYEKEE (reference sequence). The CDR3 consists of 17 residues. Here the CDR3 DNA reads TGTGCCAGCAGCTTATTCGTCGGAGGGCAGGCTTCCTACGAGCAGTACTTC. It encodes CASSLFVGGQASYEQYF. Using reference TRBV5-5 and TRBJ2-7 for the parts outside the CDR3, the full variable domain is DAGVTQSPTHLIKTRGQQVTLRCSPISGHKSVSWYQQVLGQGPQFIFQYYEKEERGRGNFPDRFSARQFPNYSSELNVNALLLGDSALYLCASSLFVGGQASYEQYFGPGTRLTVT.

This chain links TRBV10-3 with TRBJ2-2; TRBD1 agrees at 8 bases. V lost 3 bases to trimming and J lost 12 bases; unmatched junction nucleotides: 12. Germline values: CDR1 ENHRY, CDR2 SYGVKD. This CDR3 comprises 15 residues. The CDR3 nucleotides are TGTGCCATCAGTGACGACCGGGACCAGGGGGCGAAGCTGTTTTTT. Protein sequence: CAISDDRDQGAKLFF.